Sequencing of this TCR beta chain was carried out in a study of blood T cells in healthy people across ages. Looked up from germline, CDR1 is SEHNR and CDR2 is FQNEAQ (reference sequence). This CDR3 contains 14 residues. Primers used in a second PCR of about 7 to 11 cycles were a sample-barcoded 5' primer and a J-beta primer mix. TCRdb redid the calling of the 5' RACE reads with MiXCR, one entry per CDR3 protein. The sample lists over 500,000 distinct CDR3 sequences; about a quarter were seen once. The same data also contributed to another study, on T cells of mothers and their children. That source notes: All extracted RNA went into cDNA synthesis, about 1.6 ug per 15 ul. Researchers found no T cell clones that were persistent and microchimeric.

The material sequenced was blood. The source of this sequence is a boy younger than 10 in good health. This chain links TRBV7-9 with TRBJ2-1; 8 nucleotides agree with TRBD1. TRBJ2-7 matches the DNA end more closely, so the J call is doubtful. The CDR3 loop reads CASSYDRGGHEQYF. DNA of the CDR3: TGTGCCAGCAGCTACGACAGGGGTGGACACGAGCAGTACTTC.